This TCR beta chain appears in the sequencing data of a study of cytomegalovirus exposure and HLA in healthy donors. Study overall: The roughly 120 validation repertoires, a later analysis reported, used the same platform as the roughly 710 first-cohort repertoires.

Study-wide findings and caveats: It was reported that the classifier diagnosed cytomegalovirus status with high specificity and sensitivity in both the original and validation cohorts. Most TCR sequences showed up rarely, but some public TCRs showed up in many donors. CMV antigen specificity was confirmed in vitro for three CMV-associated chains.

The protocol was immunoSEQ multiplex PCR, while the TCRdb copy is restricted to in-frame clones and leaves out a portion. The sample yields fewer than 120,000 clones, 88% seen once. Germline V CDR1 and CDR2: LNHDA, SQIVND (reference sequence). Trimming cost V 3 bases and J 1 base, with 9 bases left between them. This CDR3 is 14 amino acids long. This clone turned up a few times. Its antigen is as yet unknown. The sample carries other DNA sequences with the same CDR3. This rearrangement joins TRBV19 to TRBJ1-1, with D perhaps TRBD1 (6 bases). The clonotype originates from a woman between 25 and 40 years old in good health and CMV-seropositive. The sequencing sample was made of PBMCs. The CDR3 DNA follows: TGTGCCAGTAGTATCAGGGGCGGGAACACTGAAGCTTTCTTT. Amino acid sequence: CASSIRGGNTEAFF.